Listed here is a single TCR beta chain. The antigen it recognizes is unknown. No clone much larger than this one lies a single base away; base qualities are absent. Libraries were prepared through the immunoSEQ multiplex PCR assay. Here the immuneACCESS table is served through TCRdb, limited to in-frame sequences with V and J called. Missing clones are a known gap in these copies; in checked studies unresolved V genes cover under half, and the rest lacks a known reason. Within this sample are about 84,000 clones, with 94% of them counted one time only. About 1% of the sample goes to the ten largest clones. The data originate from a study of T cell changes during pregnancy in multiple sclerosis (dated by TCRdb to about 2019). Regarding the study in general: In women with multiple sclerosis, the researchers looked at how the T cell repertoire shifted as pregnancy progressed.

Sequences were derived from peripheral blood, sampled in the second trimester of pregnancy. This clonotype was obtained from a female donor in good health, enrolled as a control in a pregnancy study.

The CDR3 reads as follows: CASSSRTGGFGNTIYF. The DNA sequence reads TGTGCCAGCAGCTCTCGGACAGGGGGCTTTGGAAACACCATATATTTT. The rearrangement joined TRBV2 to TRBJ1-3, with 11 bases aligning to TRBD1. CDR1 and CDR2 (SNHLY, FYNNEI) derive from the germline V gene. V ends up 6 bases short and J 3 bases short, with an unmatched junction base count of 7. The CDR3 sequence holds 16 residues, the cysteine and phenylalanine included. Just CDR3 DNA is preserved here, 48 bases in frame from base 1.